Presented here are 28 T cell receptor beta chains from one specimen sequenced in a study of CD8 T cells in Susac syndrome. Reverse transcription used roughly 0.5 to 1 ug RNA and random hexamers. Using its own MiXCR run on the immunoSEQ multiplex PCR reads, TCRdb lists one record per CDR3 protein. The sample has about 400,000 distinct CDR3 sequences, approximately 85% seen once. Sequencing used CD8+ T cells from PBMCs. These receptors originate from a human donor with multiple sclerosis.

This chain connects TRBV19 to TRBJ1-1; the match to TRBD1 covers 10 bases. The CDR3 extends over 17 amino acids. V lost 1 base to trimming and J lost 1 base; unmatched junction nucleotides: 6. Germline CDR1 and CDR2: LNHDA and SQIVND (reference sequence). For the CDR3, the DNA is TGTGCCAGTAGTATAGTCCCGGGACAGGGGACGAACACTGAAGCTTTCTTT. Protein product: CASSIVPGQGTNTEAFF.

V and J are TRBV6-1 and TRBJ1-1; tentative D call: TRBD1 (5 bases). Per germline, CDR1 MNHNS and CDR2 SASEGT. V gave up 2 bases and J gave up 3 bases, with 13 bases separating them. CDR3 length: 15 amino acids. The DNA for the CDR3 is TGTGCCAGCAGTGAATTCGCAGGGTGGGACACTGAAGCTTTCTTT. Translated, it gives CASSEFAGWDTEAFF.

The CDR3 region is CSVEGGTSGSYEQYF. CDR3 nucleotide sequence: TGCAGCGTTGAGGGAGGGACTAGCGGGTCCTACGAGCAGTACTTC. The chain uses TRBV29-1 and TRBJ2-7, with TRBD2 matching 12 bases. V shed 3 bases, J shed 1 base, and the junction held 4 bases outside the gene matches. The CDR3 runs to 15 residues. Germline V CDR1 and CDR2: SQVTM, ANQGSEA.

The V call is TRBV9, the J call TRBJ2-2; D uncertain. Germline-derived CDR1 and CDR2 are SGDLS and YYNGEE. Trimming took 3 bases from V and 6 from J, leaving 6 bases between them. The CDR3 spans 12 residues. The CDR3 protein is CASSGPPGELFF. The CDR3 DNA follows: TGTGCCAGCAGCGGTCCGCCCGGGGAGCTGTTTTTT.

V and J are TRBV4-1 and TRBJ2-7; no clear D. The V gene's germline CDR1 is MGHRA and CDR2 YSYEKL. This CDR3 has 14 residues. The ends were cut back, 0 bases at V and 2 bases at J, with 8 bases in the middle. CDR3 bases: TGCGCCAGCAGCCAAGATCACACCACCTACGAGCAGTACTTC. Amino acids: CASSQDHTTYEQYF.

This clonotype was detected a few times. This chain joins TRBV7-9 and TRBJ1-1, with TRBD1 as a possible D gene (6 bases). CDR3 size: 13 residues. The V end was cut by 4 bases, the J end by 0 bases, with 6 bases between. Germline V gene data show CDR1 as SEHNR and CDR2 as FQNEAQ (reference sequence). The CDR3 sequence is CASSSGVNTEAFF. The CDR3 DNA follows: TGTGCCAGCAGCTCAGGGGTGAACACTGAAGCTTTCTTT.

The CDR3 region has the DNA TGTGCCAGCAGCTCCCCTAGCGGGGGGGGCGAGCAGTACTTC. This gives the protein CASSSPSGGGEQYF. The V and J genes are TRBV13 and TRBJ2-7; 12 bases are a match to TRBD2. From germline, CDR1 is PRHDT and CDR2 FYEKMQ (reference sequence). V shed 4 bases and J 6 bases; nucleotides not matched to a gene: 4. This CDR3 has 14 amino acids.

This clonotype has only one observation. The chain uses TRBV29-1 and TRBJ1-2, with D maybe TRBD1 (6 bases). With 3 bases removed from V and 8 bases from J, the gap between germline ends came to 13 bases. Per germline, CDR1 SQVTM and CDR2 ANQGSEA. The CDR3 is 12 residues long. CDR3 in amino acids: CSVDTGGQGYTF. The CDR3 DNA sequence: TGCAGCGTTGATACGGGGGGCCAGGGCTACACCTTC.

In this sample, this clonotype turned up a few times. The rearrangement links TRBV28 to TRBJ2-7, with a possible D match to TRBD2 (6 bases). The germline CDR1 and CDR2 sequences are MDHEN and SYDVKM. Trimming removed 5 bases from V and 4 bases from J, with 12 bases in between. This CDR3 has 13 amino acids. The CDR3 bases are TGTGCCAGCAGTCAAGGAGGGCAGTACGAGCAGTACTTC. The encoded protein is CASSQGGQYEQYF.

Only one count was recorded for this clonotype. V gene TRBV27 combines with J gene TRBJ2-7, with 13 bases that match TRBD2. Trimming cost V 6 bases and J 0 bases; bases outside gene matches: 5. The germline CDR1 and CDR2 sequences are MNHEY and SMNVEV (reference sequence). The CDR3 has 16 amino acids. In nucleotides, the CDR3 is TGTGCCAGCAGCCTCGGGACTAGCGGGATCTCCTACGAGCAGTACTTC. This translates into CASSLGTSGISYEQYF.

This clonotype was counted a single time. The CDR3 sequence is CASCGPTGELFF. CDR3 DNA sequence: TGTGCCAGTTGTGGTCCCACCGGGGAGCTGTTTTTT. This sequence joins TRBV12-3 or TRBV12-4 and TRBJ2-2; unclear D gene. The CDR3 loop spans 12 amino acids. The V and J ends lost 9 bases and 4 bases respectively, with 9 bases between them.

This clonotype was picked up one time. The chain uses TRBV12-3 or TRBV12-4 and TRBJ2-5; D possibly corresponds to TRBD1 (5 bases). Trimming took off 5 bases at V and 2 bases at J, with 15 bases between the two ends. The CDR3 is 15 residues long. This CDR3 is CASSPRQSWQETQYF. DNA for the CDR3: TGTGCCAGCAGTCCTAGACAGAGCTGGCAAGAGACCCAGTACTTC.

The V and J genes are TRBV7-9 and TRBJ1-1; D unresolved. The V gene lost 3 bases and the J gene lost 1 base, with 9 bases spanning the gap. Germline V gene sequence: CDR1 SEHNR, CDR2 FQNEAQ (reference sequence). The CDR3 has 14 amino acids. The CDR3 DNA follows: TGTGCCAGCAGCTTTTTCCAGACGAACACTGAAGCTTTCTTT. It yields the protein CASSFFQTNTEAFF.

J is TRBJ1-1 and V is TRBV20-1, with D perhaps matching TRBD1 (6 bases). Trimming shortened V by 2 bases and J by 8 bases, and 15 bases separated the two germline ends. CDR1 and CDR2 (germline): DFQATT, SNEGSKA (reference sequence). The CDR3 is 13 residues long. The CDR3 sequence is CSARPLQGWEAFF. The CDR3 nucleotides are TGCAGTGCTAGACCTCTCCAGGGGTGGGAAGCTTTCTTT.

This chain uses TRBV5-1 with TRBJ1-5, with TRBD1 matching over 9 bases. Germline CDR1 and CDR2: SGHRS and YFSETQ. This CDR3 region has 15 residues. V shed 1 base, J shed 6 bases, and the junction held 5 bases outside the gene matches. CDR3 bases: TGCGCCAGCAGCTTGTATCCGACAGGGGGTCAGCCCCAGCATTTT. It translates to CASSLYPTGGQPQHF.

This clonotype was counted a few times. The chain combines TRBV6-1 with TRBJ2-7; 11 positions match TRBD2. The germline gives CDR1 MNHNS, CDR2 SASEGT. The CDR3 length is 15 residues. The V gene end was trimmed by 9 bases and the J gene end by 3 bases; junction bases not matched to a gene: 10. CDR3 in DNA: TGTGCCAGTAACATGGGACTAGCGGTTCTCTACGAGCAGTACTTC. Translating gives CASNMGLAVLYEQYF.

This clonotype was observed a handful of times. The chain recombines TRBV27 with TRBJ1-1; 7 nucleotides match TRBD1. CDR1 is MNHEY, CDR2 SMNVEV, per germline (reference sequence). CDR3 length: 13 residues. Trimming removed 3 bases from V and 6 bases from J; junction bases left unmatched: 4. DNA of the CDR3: TGTGCCAGCAGTTTGAGGACAGGTGCTGAAGCTTTCTTT. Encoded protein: CASSLRTGAEAFF.

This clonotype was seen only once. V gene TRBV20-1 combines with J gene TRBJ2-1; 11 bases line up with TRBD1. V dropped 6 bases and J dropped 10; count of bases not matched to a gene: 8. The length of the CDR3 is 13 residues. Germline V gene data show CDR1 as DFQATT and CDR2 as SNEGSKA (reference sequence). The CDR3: CSARGQGELEQFF. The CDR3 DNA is TGCAGTGCCCGGGGACAGGGGGAATTGGAGCAGTTCTTC.

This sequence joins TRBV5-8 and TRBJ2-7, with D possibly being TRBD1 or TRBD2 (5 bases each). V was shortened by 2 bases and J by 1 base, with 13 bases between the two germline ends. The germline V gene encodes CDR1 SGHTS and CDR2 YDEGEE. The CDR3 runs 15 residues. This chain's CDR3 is CASSFPGTASYEQYF. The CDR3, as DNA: TGTGCCAGCAGCTTTCCCGGGACGGCTTCCTACGAGCAGTACTTC.

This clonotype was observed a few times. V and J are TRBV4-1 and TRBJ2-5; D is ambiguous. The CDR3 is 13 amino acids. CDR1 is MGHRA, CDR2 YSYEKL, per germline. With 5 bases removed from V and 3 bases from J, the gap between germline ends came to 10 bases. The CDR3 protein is CASSSGTEETQYF. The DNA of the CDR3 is TGCGCCAGCAGCTCTGGAACCGAAGAGACCCAGTACTTC.

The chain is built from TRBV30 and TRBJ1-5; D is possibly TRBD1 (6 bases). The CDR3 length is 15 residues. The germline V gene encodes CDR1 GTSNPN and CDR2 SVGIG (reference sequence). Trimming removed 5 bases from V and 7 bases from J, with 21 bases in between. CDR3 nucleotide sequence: TGTGCCTGGGGCCAAGGGGCAGGGGAAAGGCAGCCCCAGCATTTT. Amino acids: CAWGQGAGERQPQHF. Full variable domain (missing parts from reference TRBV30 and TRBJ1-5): SQTIHQWPATLVQPVGSPLSLECTVEGTSNPNLYWYRQAAGRGLQLLFYSVGIGQISSEVPQNLSASRPQDRQFILSSKKLLLSDSGFYLCAWGQGAGERQPQHFGDGTRLSIL.

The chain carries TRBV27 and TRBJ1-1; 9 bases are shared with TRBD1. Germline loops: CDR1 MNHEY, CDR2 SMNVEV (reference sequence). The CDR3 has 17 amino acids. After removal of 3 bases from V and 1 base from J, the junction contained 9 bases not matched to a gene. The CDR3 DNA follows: TGTGCCAGCAGTTTGGGGGCTTACAGGGGGCAGAACACTGAAGCTTTCTTT. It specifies CASSLGAYRGQNTEAFF.

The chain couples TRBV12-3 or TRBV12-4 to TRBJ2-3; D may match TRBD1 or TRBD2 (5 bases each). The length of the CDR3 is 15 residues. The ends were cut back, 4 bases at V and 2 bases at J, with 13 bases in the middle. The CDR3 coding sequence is TGTGCCAGCAGTTCCGTCGGGACCTCCACAGATACGCAGTATTTT. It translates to CASSSVGTSTDTQYF.

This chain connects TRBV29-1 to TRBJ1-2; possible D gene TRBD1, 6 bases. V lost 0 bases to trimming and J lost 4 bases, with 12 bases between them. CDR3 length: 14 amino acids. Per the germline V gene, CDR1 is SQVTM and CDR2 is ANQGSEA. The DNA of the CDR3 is TGCAGCGTTGAAGATCGGGGGCGCGGCTATGGCTACACCTTC. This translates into CSVEDRGRGYGYTF.

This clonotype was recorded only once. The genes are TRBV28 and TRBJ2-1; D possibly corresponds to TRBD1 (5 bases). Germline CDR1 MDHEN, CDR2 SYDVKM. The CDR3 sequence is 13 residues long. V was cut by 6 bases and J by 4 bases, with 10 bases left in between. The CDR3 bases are TGTGCCAGCAGAACGACAGCTTACAATGAGCAGTTCTTC. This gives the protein CASRTTAYNEQFF. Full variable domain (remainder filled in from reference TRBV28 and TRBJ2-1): DVKVTQSSRYLVKRTGEKVFLECVQDMDHENMFWYRQDPGLGLRLIYFSYDVKMKEKGDIPEGYSVSREKKERFSLILESASTNQTSMYLCASRTTAYNEQFFGPGTRLTVL.

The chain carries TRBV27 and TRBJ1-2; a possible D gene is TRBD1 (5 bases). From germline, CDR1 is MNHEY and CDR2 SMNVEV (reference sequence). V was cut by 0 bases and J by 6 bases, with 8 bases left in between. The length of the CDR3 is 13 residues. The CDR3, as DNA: TGTGCCAGCAGTTTATCAGTAGGGGATGGCTACACCTTC. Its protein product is CASSLSVGDGYTF.

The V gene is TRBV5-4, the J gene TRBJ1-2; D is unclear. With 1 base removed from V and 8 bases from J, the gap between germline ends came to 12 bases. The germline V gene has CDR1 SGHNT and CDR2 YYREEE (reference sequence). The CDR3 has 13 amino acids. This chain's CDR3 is CASSLSEGEGYTF. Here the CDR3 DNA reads TGTGCCAGCAGCTTGTCAGAGGGCGAGGGCTACACCTTC.

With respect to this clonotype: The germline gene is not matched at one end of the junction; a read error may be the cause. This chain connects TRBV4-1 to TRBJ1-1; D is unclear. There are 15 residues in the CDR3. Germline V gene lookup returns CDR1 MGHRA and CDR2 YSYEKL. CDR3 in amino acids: CASSQDSQMNTEVFF. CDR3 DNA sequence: TGCGCCAGCAGCCAAGATTCCCAGATGAACACTGAAGTTTTCTTT.